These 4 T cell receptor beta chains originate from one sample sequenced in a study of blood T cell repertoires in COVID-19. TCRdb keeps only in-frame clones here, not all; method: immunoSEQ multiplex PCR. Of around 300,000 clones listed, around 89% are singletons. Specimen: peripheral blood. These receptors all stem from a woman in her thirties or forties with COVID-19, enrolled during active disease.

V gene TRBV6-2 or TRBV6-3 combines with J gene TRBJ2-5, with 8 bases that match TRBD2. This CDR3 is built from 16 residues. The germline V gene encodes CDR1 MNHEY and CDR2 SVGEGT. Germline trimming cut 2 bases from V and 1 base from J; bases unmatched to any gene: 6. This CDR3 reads CASSYSELAVQETQYF. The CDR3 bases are TGTGCCAGCAGTTACAGCGAACTAGCGGTCCAAGAGACCCAGTACTTC.

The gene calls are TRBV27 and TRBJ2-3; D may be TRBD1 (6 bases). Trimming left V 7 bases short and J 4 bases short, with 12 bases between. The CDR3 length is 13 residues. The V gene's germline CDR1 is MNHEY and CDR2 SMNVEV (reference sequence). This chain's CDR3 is CASNIPGADTQYF. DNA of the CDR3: TGTGCCAGCAATATCCCAGGGGCAGATACGCAGTATTTT.

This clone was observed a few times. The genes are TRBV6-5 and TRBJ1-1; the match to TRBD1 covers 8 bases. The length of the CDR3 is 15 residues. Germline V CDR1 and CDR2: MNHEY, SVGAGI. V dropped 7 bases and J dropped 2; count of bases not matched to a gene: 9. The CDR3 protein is CASKEGTGVNTEAFF. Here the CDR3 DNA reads TGTGCCAGCAAAGAAGGGACAGGAGTTAACACTGAAGCTTTCTTT.

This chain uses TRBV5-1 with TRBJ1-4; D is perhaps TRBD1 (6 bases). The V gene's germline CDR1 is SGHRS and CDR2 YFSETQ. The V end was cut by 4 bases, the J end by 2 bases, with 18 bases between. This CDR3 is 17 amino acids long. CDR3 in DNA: TGCGCCAGCAGCCTGGATGTGATTAGGGGGACTAATGAAAAACTGTTTTTT. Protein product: CASSLDVIRGTNEKLFF.